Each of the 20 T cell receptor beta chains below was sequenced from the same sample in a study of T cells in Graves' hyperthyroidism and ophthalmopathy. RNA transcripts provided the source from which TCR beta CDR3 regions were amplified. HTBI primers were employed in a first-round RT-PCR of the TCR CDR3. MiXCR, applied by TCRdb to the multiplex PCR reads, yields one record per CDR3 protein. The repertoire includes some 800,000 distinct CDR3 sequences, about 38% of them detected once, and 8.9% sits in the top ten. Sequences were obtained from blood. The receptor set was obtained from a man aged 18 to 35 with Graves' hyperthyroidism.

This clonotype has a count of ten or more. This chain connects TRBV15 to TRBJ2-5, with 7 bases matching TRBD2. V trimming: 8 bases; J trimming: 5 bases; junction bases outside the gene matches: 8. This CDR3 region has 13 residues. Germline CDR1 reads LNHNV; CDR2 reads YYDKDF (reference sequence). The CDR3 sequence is CATGSGGRETQYF. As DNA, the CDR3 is TGTGCCACCGGATCGGGAGGTCGGGAGACCCAGTACTTC. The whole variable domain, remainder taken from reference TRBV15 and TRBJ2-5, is DAMVIQNPRYQVTQFGKPVTLSCSQTLNHNVMYWYQQKSSQAPKLLFHYYDKDFNNEADTPDNFQSRRPNTSFCFLDIRSPGLGDTAMYLCATGSGGRETQYFGPGTRLLVL.

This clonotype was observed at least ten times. The CDR3 nucleotides are TGTGCCAGCAGTGAATCAACCGGGACTAGTCCCCCCTACGAGCAGTACTTC. This gives the protein CASSESTGTSPPYEQYF. This chain joins TRBV25-1 and TRBJ2-7, with TRBD2 matching 8 bases. The CDR3 spans 17 residues. Losses at the gene ends were 1 base for V and 2 bases for J; bases not matched to a gene: 10. In germline, CDR1 is MGHDK, CDR2 SYGVNS.

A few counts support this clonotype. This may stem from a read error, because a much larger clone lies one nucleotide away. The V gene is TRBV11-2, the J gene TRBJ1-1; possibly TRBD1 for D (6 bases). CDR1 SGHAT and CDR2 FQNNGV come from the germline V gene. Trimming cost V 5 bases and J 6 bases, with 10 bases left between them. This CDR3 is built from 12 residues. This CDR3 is CASSRGEAEAFF. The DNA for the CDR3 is TGTGCCAGCAGCAGGGGGGAGGCTGAAGCTTTCTTT.

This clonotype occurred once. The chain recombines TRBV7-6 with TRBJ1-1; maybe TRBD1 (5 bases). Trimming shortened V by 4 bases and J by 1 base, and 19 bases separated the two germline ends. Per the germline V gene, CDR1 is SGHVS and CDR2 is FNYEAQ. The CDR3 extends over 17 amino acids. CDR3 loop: CASSSDSLNDRNTEAFF. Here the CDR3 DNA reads TGTGCCAGCAGCTCCGACAGTTTGAACGATAGGAACACTGAAGCTTTCTTT.

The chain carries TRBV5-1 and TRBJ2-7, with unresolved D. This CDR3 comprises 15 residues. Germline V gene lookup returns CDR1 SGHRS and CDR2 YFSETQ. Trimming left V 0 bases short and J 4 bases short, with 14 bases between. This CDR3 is CASSLGGTVGYEQYF. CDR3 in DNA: TGCGCCAGCAGCTTGGGCGGTACGGTTGGATACGAGCAGTACTTC. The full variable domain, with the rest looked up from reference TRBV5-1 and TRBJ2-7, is KAGVTQTPRYLIKTRGQQVTLSCSPISGHRSVSWYQQTPGQGLQFLFEYFSETQRNKGNFPGRFSGRQFSNSRSEMNVSTLELGDSALYLCASSLGGTVGYEQYFGPGTRLTVT.

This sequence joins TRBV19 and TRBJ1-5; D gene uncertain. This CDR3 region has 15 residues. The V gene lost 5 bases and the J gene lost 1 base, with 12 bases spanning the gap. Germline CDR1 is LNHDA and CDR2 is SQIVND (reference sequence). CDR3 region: CASSLTVSSNQPQHF. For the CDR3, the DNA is TGTGCCAGTAGTCTAACAGTATCCAGCAATCAGCCCCAGCATTTT.

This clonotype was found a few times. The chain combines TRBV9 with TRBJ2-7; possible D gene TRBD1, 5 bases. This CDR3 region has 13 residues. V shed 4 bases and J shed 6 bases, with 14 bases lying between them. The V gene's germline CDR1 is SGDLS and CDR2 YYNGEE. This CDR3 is CASSQDTGGEQYF. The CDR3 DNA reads TGTGCCAGCAGCCAAGATACAGGCGGCGAGCAGTACTTC.

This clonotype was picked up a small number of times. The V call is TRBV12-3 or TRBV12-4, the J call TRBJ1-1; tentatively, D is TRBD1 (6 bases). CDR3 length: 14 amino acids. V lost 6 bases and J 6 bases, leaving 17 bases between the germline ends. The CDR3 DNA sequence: TGTGCCAGCAGCACGTTACTGACAGGAGCTGAAGCTTTCTTT. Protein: CASSTLLTGAEAFF.

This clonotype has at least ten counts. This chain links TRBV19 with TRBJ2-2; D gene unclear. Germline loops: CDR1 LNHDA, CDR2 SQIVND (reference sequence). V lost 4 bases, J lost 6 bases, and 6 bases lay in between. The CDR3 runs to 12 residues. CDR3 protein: CASSSPPGELFF. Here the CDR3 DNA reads TGTGCCAGTAGTAGCCCTCCCGGGGAGCTGTTTTTT.

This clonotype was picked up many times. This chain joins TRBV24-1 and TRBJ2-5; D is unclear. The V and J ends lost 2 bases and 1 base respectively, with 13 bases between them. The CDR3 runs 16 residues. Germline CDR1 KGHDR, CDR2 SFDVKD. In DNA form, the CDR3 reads TGTGCCACCAGTGATTCTAGACGGAGACCCCAAGAGACCCAGTACTTC. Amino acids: CATSDSRRRPQETQYF.

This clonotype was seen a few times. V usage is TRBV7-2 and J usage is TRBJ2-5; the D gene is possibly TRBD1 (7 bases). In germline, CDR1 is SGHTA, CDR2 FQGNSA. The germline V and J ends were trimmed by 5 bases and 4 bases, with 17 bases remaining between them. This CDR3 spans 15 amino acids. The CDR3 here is CASSQEEGAGETQYF. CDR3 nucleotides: TGTGCCAGCAGCCAAGAGGAGGGGGCCGGAGAGACCCAGTACTTC.

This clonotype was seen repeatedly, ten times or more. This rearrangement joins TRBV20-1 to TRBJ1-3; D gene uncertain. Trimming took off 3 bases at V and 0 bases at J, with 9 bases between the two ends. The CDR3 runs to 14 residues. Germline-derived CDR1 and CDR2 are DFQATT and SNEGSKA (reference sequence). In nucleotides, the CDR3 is TGCAGTGCTAGGTGGTCGAGCTCTGGAAACACCATATATTTT. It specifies CSARWSSSGNTIYF.

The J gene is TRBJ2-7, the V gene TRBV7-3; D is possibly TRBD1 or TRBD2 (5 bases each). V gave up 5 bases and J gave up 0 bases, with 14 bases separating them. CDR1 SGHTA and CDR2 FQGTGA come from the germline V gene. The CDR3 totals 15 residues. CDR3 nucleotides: TGTGCCAGCAGCCTGGCTGGGGGTAACTCCTACGAGCAGTACTTC. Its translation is CASSLAGGNSYEQYF. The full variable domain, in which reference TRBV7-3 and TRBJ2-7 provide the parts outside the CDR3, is GAGVSQTPSNKVTEKGKYVELRCDPISGHTALYWYRQSLGQGPEFLIYFQGTGAADDSGLPNDRFFAVRPEGSVSTLKIQRTERGDSAVYLCASSLAGGNSYEQYFGPGTRLTVT.

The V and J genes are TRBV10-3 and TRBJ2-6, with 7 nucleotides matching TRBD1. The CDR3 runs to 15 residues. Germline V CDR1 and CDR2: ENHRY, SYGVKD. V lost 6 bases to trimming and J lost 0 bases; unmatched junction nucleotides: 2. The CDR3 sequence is CAIRRTGSGANVLTF. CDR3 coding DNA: TGTGCCATCAGGCGGACAGGCTCTGGGGCCAACGTCCTGACTTTC.

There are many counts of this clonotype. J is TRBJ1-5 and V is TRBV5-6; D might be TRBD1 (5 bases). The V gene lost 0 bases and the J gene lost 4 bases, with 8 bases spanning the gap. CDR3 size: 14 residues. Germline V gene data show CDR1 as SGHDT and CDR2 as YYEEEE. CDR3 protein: CASSLGQLNQPQHF. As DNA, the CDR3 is TGTGCCAGCAGCTTGGGACAGCTGAATCAGCCCCAGCATTTT.

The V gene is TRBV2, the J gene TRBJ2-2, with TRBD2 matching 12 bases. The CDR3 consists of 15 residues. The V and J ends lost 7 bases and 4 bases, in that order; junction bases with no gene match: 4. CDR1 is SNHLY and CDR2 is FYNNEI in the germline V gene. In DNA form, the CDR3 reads TGTGCCAGCAAGGCGGGACTAGCGGGCACCGGGGAGCTGTTTTTT. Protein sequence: CASKAGLAGTGELFF.

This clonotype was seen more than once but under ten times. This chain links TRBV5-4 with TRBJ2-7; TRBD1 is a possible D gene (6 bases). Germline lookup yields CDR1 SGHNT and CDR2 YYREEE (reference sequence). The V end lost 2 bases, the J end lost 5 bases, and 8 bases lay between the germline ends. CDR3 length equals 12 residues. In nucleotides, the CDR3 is TGTGCCAGCAGCTTATGGACAGACGAGCAGTACTTC. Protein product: CASSLWTDEQYF.

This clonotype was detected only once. The chain's CDR3 is CASSMETASGPIQTQYF. CDR3 DNA sequence: TGTGCCAGTAGTATGGAGACGGCTAGCGGGCCCATACAGACCCAGTACTTC. The V gene is TRBV19, the J gene TRBJ2-5; 8 bases are shared with TRBD2. Per the germline V gene, CDR1 is LNHDA and CDR2 is SQIVND (reference sequence). With 3 bases clipped from V and 6 bases from J, the junction kept 15 bases outside the gene matches. The length of the CDR3 is 17 residues.

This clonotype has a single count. The CDR3 DNA follows: TGCAGCCACCCTCCCAGGGGTGTTGCGAACACCGGGGAGCTGTTTTTT. It is translated as CSHPPRGVANTGELFF. The rearrangement links TRBV29-1 to TRBJ2-2, with D perhaps matching TRBD1 (6 bases). Germline lookup yields CDR1 SQVTM and CDR2 ANQGSEA. This CDR3 is built from 16 residues. Trimming cost V 8 bases and J 0 bases, with 19 bases left between them.

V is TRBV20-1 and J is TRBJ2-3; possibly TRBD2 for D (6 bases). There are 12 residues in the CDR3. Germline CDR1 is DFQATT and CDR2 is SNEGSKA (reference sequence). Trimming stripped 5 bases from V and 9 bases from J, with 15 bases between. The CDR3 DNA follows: TGCAGTGCTCTCGGAGGAGGAGGGACGCAGTATTTT. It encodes CSALGGGGTQYF.